These 6 T cell receptor beta chains came from one sample sequenced in a study of cytomegalovirus exposure and HLA in healthy donors. The PCR made use of 60 Vbeta and 13 Jbeta primers. Sequencing was performed with immunoSEQ multiplex PCR; in TCRdb, only in-frame clones are kept and a portion is missing. The sample holds around 140,000 clones, approximately 80% seen once. The sample comprised PBMCs. The receptors derive from a woman younger than 35 in good health and CMV-seropositive.

The chain uses TRBV9 and TRBJ2-5; maybe TRBD2 (6 bases). CDR3 size: 16 residues. Trimming removed 3 bases from V and 1 base from J, with 16 bases in between. The V gene's germline CDR1 is SGDLS and CDR2 YYNGEE. The CDR3, as DNA: TGTGCCAGCAGCGGCCCCCGGGGACTGCTCCAAGAGACCCAGTACTTC. It codes for CASSGPRGLLQETQYF.

The gene calls are TRBV4-1 and TRBJ1-3, with 7 bases lining up with TRBD1. Germline CDR1 is MGHRA and CDR2 is YSYEKL. With V trimmed by 4 bases and J by 2 bases, 5 bases remained unmatched. The CDR3 is 15 residues long. This CDR3 is CASSPRQGTGNTIYF. CDR3 nucleotide sequence: TGCGCCAGCAGCCCACGACAGGGAACTGGAAACACCATATATTTT.

As regards this clone: Other DNA variants within this sample encode the same CDR3. The chain recombines TRBV11-1 with TRBJ1-3; D perhaps matches TRBD1 (5 bases). The V end was cut by 6 bases, the J end by 1 base, with 13 bases between. Looked up from germline, CDR1 is SGHAT and CDR2 is FQDESV (reference sequence). The CDR3 sequence is 15 residues long. The CDR3 DNA reads TGTGCCAGCAGATCAACCCAGGGATCTGGAAACACCATATATTTT. It is translated as CASRSTQGSGNTIYF. The full variable domain, in which reference TRBV11-1 and TRBJ1-3 provide the parts outside the CDR3, is EAEVAQSPRYKITEKSQAVAFWCDPISGHATLYWYRQILGQGPELLVQFQDESVVDDSQLPKDRFSAERLKGVDSTLKIQPAELGDSAMYLCASRSTQGSGNTIYFGEGSWLTVV.

The rearrangement joins TRBV19 to TRBJ1-5, with a tentative D call TRBD1 (6 bases). The CDR3 spans 14 residues. Germline V gives CDR1 LNHDA, CDR2 SQIVND (reference sequence). Trimming shortened V by 4 bases and J by 3 bases, and 10 bases separated the two germline ends. In DNA, the CDR3 is TGTGCCAGTAGTAACAGGGAAAACAATCAGCCCCAGCATTTT. It codes for CASSNRENNQPQHF. Combining the CDR3 with reference TRBV19 and TRBJ1-5 gives the whole variable domain DGGITQSPKYLFRKEGQNVTLSCEQNLNHDAMYWYRQDPGQGLRLIYYSQIVNDFQKGDIAEGYSVSREKKESFPLTVTSAQKNPTAFYLCASSNRENNQPQHFGDGTRLSIL.

The chain carries TRBV6-5 and TRBJ1-4; 8 bases match TRBD1. The V and J ends lost 9 bases and 8 bases, in that order; junction bases with no gene match: 14. Germline V gene sequence: CDR1 MNHEY, CDR2 SVGAGI. The CDR3 contains 15 residues. This CDR3 reads CASRQGWSIGEKLFF. The CDR3 DNA follows: TGTGCCAGTCGACAGGGGTGGTCAATTGGGGAAAAACTGTTTTTT.

J is TRBJ1-2 and V is TRBV6-6, with D unclear. This CDR3 spans 14 amino acids. Trimming removed 0 bases from V and 6 bases from J, with 11 bases in between. Germline V gives CDR1 MNHNY, CDR2 SVGAGI (reference sequence). The CDR3, as DNA: TGTGCCAGCAGTTACTCGCCGGCAGGCAATGGCTACACCTTC. As protein: CASSYSPAGNGYTF.